This TCR beta chain came from a study of cytomegalovirus exposure and HLA in healthy donors (dated by TCRdb to 2016 to 2017). Looking at the study overall: According to an earlier analysis of 550 to 750 of the donors, roughly 180 million T cells yielded 120 million or so unique TCR beta sequences and 276 Gb of sequence data. A separate validation cohort of about 110 different subjects was used in addition to the roughly 620-subject first cohort. A later analysis re-analyzed previously published TCR beta repertoires from about 600 donors and added high-resolution HLA genotyping to study TCR occurrence patterns. High-throughput TCR immunosequencing, statistical association of individual TCRs with disease status, and machine learning were combined to predict cytomegalovirus infection status. The number of typed donors differed by locus: roughly 629-630 for A, B, C, DRB1 and DQB1; 500 to 550 for DQA1; approximately 600 for DPA1; and 400 to 480 for DPB1. Every discovery cohort repertoire had been produced on one sequencing platform. HLA typing included class I and class II loci at four-digit resolution. On average, around 240,000 unique TCR beta nucleotide sequences were sequenced per donor among about 400 genotyped donors of the cohort, with approximately 18% of those sequences being non-productive. Several DR-DQ haplotypes were treated as single units for association and clustering because of strong linkage in the cohort. The study aimed to test whether cataloging public T cell receptors could reveal signatures of past pathogen exposure. An early release that covered about 640 HLA-typed donors contained approximately 300 gigabases of sequencing data and some 87 million unique TCR sequences. A later genetic analysis used genome-wide SNP genotypes for about 65% of the roughly 670 donors, treating that subset as a discovery cohort. Donor age, sex, ethnicity and CMV serostatus were compiled alongside the repertoire data. An earlier analysis of several hundred of the donors applied high-throughput TCR beta sequencing to assess whether each TCR beta V gene segment acted as functional or pseudogenic. The later analysis used no new phenotypic data to find candidate immune exposures, relying instead on TCR beta sequences and their occurrence across donors. Using immunosequencing, the study profiled T cell repertoires from about 610 subjects and related those repertoires to cytomegalovirus serostatus. Of the approximately 400 genotyped donors, 81% fell in the genetic ancestry cluster associated with self-reported Caucasian donors. Summary of the overall study and its limitations: HLA typing was unavailable for some donors at each locus, so association tests used only the typed subset. A further reported finding was that TCR beta sequences accurately predicted the HLA-A and HLA-B alleles for most subjects in the first cohort. V-gene and J-gene trimming of TCR beta chains was associated with a missense DCLRE1C variant in a later genetic analysis, and the association was replicated in an independent cohort. Sequencing depth was assumed to be roughly uniform across donors in the presence/absence analyses, though that assumption may not hold. CMV serostatus was the only immune exposure information available for the cohort. Because the 87-base-pair reads could not distinguish some IMGT-functional V segments, including TRBV6-2 and TRBV6-3, those segments were excluded. When HLA alleles, especially DR and DQ, strongly co-occurred, attributing TCR associations to individual alleles was difficult. In an earlier analysis of several hundred of the donors, most TCR beta V segments were observed in productive rearrangements about 87% or about 30% of the time, broadly matching IMGT annotations. A few of the identified cytomegalovirus-associated TCR beta chains were confirmed in vitro to be specific for cytomegalovirus antigens. In this cohort, only TCR beta chains were sequenced, and detectable features were limited by the absence of alpha or paired-chain data. According to a later analysis, most CMV-associated TCR beta chains appeared to be HLA-restricted, and the HLA associations seemed to be driven largely by CMV exposure. In a later analysis, some 17,000 TCR beta sequences were associated with specific HLA alleles at a false discovery rate of 0.05. The authors suggested that the approach could potentially be extended to other disease states and immunological phenotypes. According to a later analysis, TCR association rates differed among HLA loci, with DRB1 alleles showing the most associated TCRs and HLA-C alleles showing the fewest. The sequencing pipeline was judged likely to have produced a cluster of highly shared sequence variants as a technical artifact. A total of 150 to 200 TCR beta chains were listed by the study as associated with cytomegalovirus. Correlated functional status among segregating V segments might reflect linkage disequilibrium, but an unknown experimental factor could not be ruled out. Approximately 16 rarely observed V segments, including chromosome 9 orphons, were excluded from the earlier analysis of some 590 of the donors because counts were too low. In a later analysis, HLA-associated TCR beta chains were found to be more clonally expanded and to have lower generation probabilities than equally common non-associated chains. According to a later genetic analysis, donors in an Asian-associated ancestry cluster had fewer N-insertions in productive TCRs than the approximately 630-donor mean. The classifier was reported to diagnose cytomegalovirus status with high specificity and sensitivity in both the original cohort and the validation cohort. Most TCR sequences were observed very rarely across donors, whereas some public TCRs were present in many individuals. According to a later analysis, parvovirus B19, influenza, CMV and Epstein-Barr virus appeared linked to several top co-occurrence clusters.

CDR1 LNHDA and CDR2 SQIVND were looked up in the germline V gene (reference sequence). From its cysteine to its phenylalanine, the CDR3 spans 13 amino acids. The sequence is cut down to CDR3 DNA, 39 bases in frame from base 1. At the junction V is shortened by 8 bases and J by 5 bases, with 15 bases in between. The library relied on the immunoSEQ multiplex PCR assay. A mixture of 60 forward primers for TCR Vbeta segments and 13 reverse primers for TCR Jbeta segments was used in the multiplex PCR. The CDR3 region of rearranged TCR beta genes was amplified from genomic DNA by a multiplex PCR assay. The amplified TCR beta libraries were sequenced on the Illumina HiSeq System as 87-base-pair reads. In the original analysis: A later analysis counted tens of millions of unique TCR beta chains across the 650 to 700 repertoires, and 10 million to 12 million of these chains were shared by at least two donors. A nearest-neighbor algorithm error-corrected the raw reads and collapsed the reads into unique sequences, merging closely related sequences to remove PCR and sequencing errors. To assign V, D and J gene segments, CDR3 sequences were aligned to IMGT reference sequences. For a sequence to be retained, a match of at least six nucleotides to both a V gene segment and a J gene segment was required. A rearrangement counted as productive if the CDR3 had no stop codons and remained in frame with V and J, and every other rearrangement counted as non-productive. Following IMGT convention, CDR3 was defined as the stretch from the second conserved V-encoded cysteine to the conserved J-encoded phenylalanine. In an earlier analysis of just under 600 of the donors, sequences lacking an unambiguous match to a single V gene segment were excluded. An earlier analysis of about 600 of the donors called V segments functional above 56.7% productive rearrangements and segregating when the between-donor standard deviation exceeded 5%. To diagnose cytomegalovirus status from the catalog of TCR beta chain sequences, a statistical classification framework was built. In a later analysis, V and J genes were assigned by comparing TCR nucleotide sequences against IMGT/GENE-DB human TR gene sequences. Using the TCRdist pipeline, a later analysis assigned CDR3 sequences along with most-parsimonious VDJ recombination scenarios. In a later analysis, each TCR beta chain was defined by its CDR3 amino acid sequence together with its V-gene family, and reads lacking a unique V-gene family were excluded. To address suspected cross-contamination and a sequencing artifact, a later analysis removed 592 highly shared, low-generation-probability nucleotide sequences. For each public chain, a later analysis derived a clonal expansion index from normalized ranks of inferred template counts within each repertoire. Generation probabilities in a later analysis came from a VDJ recombination model fitted to out-of-frame rearrangements, and those results were checked against IGoR. In a later analysis, TCR-TCR, TCR-HLA and TCR-CMV co-occurrence was scored with hypergeometric tests, and a repertoire-size bias correction was applied to TCR pairs. To estimate false discovery rates, a later analysis permuted the HLA or CMV assignments 20 times. A later analysis grouped co-occurring TCRs with DBSCAN, adding TCRdist sequence similarity when clustering within HLA-allele-positive subsets. Co-occurrence clustering excluded repertoires with fewer than 30,000 or more than 120,000 public chains, plus five with anomalous nucleotide sharing. This is the immuneACCESS table as TCRdb keeps it, with only in-frame sequences that have V and J called. A part of the clones is gone; compared with another copy, unresolved V genes explain less than half, and the rest is unexplained. Clone size and the V and J calls come from that table; the DNA yielded D and trimming. This sample holds about 150,000 clones; 64% were observed only once. The ten largest clones represent around 3% of the sample.

For this clone: Its cognate antigen has yet to be identified. No qualities accompany the bases; no much larger clone lies one base away.

The cohort comprised some 730 healthy bone marrow donors. Cohort members were all nominally healthy when sampled, although unrecorded immune exposures were likely present. The donor tested CMV seropositive, placing the donor among the 289 seropositive members of the cohort. Every donor gave a peripheral blood sample, and the peripheral blood mononuclear cells from that sample were used for TCR beta sequencing. Genomic DNA was extracted from the blood cell samples with the Qiagen DNeasy Blood Extraction Kit. The chain uses TRBV19 and TRBJ1-2; the D gene identity is not certain. The specimen sequenced was PBMCs. This sequence originates from a woman in her twenties or thirties in good health and CMV-seropositive. The CDR3 region: CASANPSPYGYTF. The DNA sequence follows: TGTGCCAGTGCGAATCCAAGTCCGTATGGCTACACCTTC.